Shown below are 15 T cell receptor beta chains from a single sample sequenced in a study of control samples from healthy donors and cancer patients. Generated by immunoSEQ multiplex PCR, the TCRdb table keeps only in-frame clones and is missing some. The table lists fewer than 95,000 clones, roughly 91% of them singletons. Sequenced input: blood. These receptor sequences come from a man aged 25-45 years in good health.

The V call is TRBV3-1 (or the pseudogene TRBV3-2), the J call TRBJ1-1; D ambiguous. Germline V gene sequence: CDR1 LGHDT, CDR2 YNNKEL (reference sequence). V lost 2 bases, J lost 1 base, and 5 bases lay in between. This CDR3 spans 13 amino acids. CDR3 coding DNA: TGTGCCAGCAGCCAAACGGGGAACACTGAAGCTTTCTTT. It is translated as CASSQTGNTEAFF.

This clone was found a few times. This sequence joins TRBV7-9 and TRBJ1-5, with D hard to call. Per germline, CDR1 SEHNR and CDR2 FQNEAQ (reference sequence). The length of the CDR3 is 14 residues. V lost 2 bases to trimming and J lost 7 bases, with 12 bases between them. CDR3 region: CASSLNGERQPQHF. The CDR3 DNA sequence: TGTGCCAGCAGCTTAAACGGCGAAAGGCAGCCCCAGCATTTT.

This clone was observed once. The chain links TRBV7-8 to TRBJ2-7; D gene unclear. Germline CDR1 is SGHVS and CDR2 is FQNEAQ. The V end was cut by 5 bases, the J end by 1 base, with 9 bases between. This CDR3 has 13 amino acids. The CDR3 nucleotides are TGTGCCAGCAGCCCGGGTCCTTCCTACGAGCAGTACTTC. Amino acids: CASSPGPSYEQYF.

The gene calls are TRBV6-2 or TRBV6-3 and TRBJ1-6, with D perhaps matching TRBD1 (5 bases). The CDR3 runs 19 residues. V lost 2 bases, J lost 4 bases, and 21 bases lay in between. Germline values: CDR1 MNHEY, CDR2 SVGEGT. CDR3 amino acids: CASSYAGTAQTYYNSPLHF. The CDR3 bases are TGTGCCAGCAGTTACGCCGGGACCGCCCAAACCTATTATAATTCACCCCTCCACTTT.

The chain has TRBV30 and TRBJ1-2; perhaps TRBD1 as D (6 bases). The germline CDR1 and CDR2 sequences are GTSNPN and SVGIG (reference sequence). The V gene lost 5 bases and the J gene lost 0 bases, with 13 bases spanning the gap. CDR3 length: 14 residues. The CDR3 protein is CAWGTSGANYGYTF. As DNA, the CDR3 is TGTGCCTGGGGGACATCGGGAGCTAACTATGGCTACACCTTC.

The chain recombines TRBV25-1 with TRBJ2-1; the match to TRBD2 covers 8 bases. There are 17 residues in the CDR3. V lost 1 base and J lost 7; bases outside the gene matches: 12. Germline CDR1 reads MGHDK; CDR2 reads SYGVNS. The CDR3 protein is CASSELSPAGGQNEQFF. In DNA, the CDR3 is TGTGCCAGCAGTGAATTGAGTCCGGCGGGAGGTCAGAATGAGCAGTTCTTC.

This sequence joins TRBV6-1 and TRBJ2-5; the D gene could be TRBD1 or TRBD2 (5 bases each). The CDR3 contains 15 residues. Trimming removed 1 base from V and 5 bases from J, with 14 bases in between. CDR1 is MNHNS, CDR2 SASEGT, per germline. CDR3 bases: TGTGCCAGCAGTGAAGGAGGTTGGGGGTTGGAGACCCAGTACTTC. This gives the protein CASSEGGWGLETQYF.

The CDR3 DNA reads as TGCGCCAGCAGCCTGGGGCCCGAGACAGATACGCAGTATTTT. Its protein product is CASSLGPETDTQYF. This chain uses TRBV5-1 with TRBJ2-3, with D perhaps matching TRBD1 (5 bases). The CDR3 is 14 residues long. Germline lookup yields CDR1 SGHRS and CDR2 YFSETQ. Trimming stripped 4 bases from V and 3 bases from J, with 12 bases between.

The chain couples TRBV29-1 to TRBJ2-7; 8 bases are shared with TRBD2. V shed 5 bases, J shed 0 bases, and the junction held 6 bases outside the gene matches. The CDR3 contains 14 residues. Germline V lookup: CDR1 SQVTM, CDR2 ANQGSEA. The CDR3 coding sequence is TGCAGCGTTAAAAACGGGAGGGCCTCCTACGAGCAGTACTTC. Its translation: CSVKNGRASYEQYF.

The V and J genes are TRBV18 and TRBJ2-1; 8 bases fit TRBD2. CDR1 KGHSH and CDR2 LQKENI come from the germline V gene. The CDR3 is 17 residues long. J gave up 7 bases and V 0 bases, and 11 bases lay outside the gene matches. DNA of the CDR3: TGTGCCAGCTCACCACCGGCGGGGGGCTCTTGGGGGAATGAGCAGTTCTTC. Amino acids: CASSPPAGGSWGNEQFF.

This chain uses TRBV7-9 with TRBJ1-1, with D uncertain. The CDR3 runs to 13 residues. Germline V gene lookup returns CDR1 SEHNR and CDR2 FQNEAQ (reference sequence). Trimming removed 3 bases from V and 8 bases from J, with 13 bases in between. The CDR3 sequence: CASSFERALEAFF. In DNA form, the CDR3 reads TGTGCCAGCAGCTTTGAGCGGGCACTCGAAGCTTTCTTT.

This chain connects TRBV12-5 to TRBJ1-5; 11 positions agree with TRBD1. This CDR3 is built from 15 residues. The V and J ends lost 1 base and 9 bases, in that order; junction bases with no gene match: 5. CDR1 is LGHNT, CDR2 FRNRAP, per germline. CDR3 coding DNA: TGTGCTAGTGGTTTGGGTCGGACAGGGGGCCTGCCCCAGCATTTT. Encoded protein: CASGLGRTGGLPQHF.

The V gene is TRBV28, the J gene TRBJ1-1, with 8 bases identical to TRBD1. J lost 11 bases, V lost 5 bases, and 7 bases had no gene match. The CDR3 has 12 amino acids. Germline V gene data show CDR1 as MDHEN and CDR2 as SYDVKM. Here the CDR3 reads CASSGQGIGAFF. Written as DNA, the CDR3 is TGTGCCAGCAGTGGACAGGGAATAGGGGCTTTCTTT.

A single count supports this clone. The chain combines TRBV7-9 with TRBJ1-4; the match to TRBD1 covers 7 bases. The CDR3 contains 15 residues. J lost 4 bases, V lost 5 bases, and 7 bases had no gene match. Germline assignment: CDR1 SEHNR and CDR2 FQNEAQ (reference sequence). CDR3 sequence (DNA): TGTGCCAGCAGCAACCGGGACAGCGGTAATGAAAAACTGTTTTTT. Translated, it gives CASSNRDSGNEKLFF.

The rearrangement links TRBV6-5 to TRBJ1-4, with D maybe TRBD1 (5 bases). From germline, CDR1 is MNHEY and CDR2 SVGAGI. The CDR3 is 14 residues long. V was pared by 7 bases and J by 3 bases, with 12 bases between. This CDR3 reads CASTPAGPNEKLFF. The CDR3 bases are TGTGCCAGCACCCCGGCGGGACCTAATGAAAAACTGTTTTTT.